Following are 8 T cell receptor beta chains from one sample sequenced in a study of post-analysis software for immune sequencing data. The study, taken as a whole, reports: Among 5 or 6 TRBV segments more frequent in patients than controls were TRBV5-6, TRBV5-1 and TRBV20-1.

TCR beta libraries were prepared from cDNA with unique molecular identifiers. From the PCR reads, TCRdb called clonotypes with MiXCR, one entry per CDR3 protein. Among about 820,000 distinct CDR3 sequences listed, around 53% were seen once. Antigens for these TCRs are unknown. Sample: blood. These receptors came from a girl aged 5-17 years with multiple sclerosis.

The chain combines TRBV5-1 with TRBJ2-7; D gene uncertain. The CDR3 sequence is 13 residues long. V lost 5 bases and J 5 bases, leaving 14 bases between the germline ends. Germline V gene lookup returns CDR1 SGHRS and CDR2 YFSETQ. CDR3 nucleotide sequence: TGCGCCAGCAGGATTCCACCCTACGACGAGCAGTACTTC. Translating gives CASRIPPYDEQYF.

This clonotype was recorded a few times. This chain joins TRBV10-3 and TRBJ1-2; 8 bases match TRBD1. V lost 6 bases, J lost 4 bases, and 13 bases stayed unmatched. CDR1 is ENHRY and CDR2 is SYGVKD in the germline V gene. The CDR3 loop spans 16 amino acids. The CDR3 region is CAIRWTGKEQIYGYTF. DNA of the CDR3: TGTGCCATCAGGTGGACAGGGAAGGAACAAATCTATGGCTACACCTTC.

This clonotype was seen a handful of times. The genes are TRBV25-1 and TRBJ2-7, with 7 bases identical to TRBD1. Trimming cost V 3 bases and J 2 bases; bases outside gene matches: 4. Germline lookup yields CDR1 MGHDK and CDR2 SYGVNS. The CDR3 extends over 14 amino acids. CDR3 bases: TGTGCCAGCAGTGATTCCGGGACAGCCTACGAGCAGTACTTC. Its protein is CASSDSGTAYEQYF.

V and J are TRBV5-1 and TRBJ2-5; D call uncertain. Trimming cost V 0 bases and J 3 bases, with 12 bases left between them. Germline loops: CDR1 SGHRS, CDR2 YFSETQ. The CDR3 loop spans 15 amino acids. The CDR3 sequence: CASSLGTSREETQYF. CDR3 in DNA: TGCGCCAGCAGCTTGGGAACAAGCCGGGAAGAGACCCAGTACTTC.

In DNA, the CDR3 is TGCAGTGCTTTCGATGGCAATCAGCCCCAGCATTTT. This sequence encodes CSAFDGNQPQHF. The genes are TRBV20-1 and TRBJ1-5; D gene uncertain. Trimming took off 5 bases at V and 2 bases at J, with 7 bases between the two ends. The V gene's germline CDR1 is DFQATT and CDR2 SNEGSKA (reference sequence). The CDR3 loop spans 12 amino acids.

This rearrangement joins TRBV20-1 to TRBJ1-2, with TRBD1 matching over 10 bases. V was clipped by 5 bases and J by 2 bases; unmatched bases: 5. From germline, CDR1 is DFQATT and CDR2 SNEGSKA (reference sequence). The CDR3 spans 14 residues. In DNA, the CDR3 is TGCAGTGCTCCCCGGGACAGGGGAAACTATGGCTACACCTTC. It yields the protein CSAPRDRGNYGYTF.

CDR3 bases: TGTGCCAGCAGTTTCACCTGGCGGGGGATGAACAATGAGCAGTTCTTC. Translation gives CASSFTWRGMNNEQFF. The chain combines TRBV12-3 or TRBV12-4 with TRBJ2-1; the match to TRBD2 covers 7 bases. Losses at the gene ends were 3 bases for V and 5 bases for J; bases not matched to a gene: 10. The CDR3 contains 16 residues.

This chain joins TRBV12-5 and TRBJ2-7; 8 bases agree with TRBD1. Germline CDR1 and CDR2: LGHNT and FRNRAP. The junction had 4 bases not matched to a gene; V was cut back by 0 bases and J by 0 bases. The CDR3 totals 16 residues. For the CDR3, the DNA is TGTGCTAGTGGTTTGGTATCGGGACAGGCCTCCTACGAGCAGTACTTC. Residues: CASGLVSGQASYEQYF.